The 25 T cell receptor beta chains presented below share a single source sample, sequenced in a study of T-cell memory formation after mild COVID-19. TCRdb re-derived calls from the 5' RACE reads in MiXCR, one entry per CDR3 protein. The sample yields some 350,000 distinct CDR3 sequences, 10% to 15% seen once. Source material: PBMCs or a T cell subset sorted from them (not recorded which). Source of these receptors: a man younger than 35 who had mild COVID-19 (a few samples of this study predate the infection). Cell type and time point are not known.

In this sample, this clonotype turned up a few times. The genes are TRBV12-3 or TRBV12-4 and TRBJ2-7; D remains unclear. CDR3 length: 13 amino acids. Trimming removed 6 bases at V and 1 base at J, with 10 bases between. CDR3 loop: CASRSPGSYEQYV. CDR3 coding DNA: TGTGCCAGCAGGTCCCCCGGGTCCTACGAGCAGTACGTC.

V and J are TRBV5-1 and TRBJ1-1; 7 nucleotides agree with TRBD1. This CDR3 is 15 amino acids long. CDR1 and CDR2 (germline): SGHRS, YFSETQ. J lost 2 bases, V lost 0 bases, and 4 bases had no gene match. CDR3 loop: CASSLADRANTEAFF. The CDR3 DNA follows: TGCGCCAGCAGCTTGGCTGACAGGGCCAACACTGAAGCTTTCTTT.

The CDR3 nucleotides read TGCGCCAGCAGCCAGGACAGGGCGCGGACAGATACGCAGTATTTT. Translated, it gives CASSQDRARTDTQYF. V and J are TRBV5-1 and TRBJ2-3; 8 bases agree with TRBD1. Per the germline V gene, CDR1 is SGHRS and CDR2 is YFSETQ. The J segment lost 3 bases and the V segment lost 4 bases, leaving 7 bases of the junction unmatched. The CDR3 has 15 residues.

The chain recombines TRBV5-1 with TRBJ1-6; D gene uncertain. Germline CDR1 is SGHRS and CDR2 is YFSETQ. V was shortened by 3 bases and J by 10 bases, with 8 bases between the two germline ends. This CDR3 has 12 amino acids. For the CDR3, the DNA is TGCGCCAGCAGCTGGCCTGAGTCACCCCTCCACTTT. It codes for CASSWPESPLHF.

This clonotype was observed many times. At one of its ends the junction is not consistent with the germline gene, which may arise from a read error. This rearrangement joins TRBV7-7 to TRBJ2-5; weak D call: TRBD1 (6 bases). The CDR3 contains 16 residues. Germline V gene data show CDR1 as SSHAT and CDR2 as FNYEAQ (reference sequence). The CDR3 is CASSSKKQGTGETQYF. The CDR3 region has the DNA TGTGCTAGCAGTTCCAAGAAGCAGGGGACGGGAGAGACCCAGTACTTC.

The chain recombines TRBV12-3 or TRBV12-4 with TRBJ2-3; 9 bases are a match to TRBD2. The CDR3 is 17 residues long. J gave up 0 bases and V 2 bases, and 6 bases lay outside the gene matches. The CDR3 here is CASSLRASGASTDTQYF. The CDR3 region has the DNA TGTGCCAGCAGTTTACGGGCTAGCGGGGCCAGCACAGATACGCAGTATTTT.

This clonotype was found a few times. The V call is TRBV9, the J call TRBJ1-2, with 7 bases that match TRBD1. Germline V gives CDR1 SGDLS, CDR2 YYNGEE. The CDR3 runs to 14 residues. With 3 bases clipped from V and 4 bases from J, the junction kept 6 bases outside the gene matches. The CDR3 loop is CASSGQGGGYGYTF. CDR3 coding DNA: TGTGCCAGCAGCGGACAGGGTGGTGGCTATGGCTACACCTTC.

In DNA, the CDR3 is TGCAGCGTTGAAGAAGGGACAGGGGACGGCACCTTC. Amino acids: CSVEEGTGDGTF. The gene calls are TRBV29-1 and TRBJ1-2; 10 bases are shared with TRBD1. The junction had 5 bases not matched to a gene; V was cut back by 0 bases and J by 13 bases. The CDR3 extends over 12 amino acids. Germline V lookup: CDR1 SQVTM, CDR2 ANQGSEA.

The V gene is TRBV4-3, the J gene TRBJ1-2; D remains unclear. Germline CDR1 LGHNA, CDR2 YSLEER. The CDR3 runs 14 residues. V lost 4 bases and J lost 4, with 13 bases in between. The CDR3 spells CASSPFTGSYGYTF. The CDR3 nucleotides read TGCGCCAGCAGCCCTTTTACGGGGAGCTATGGCTACACCTTC.

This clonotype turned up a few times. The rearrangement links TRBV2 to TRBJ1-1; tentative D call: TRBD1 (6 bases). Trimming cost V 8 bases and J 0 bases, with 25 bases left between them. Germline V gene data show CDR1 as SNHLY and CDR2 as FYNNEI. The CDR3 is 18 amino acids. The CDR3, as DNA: TGTGCCAGCTCCATCCTCGTGGGATCGGGGGCCGTGAACACTGAAGCTTTCTTT. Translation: CASSILVGSGAVNTEAFF.

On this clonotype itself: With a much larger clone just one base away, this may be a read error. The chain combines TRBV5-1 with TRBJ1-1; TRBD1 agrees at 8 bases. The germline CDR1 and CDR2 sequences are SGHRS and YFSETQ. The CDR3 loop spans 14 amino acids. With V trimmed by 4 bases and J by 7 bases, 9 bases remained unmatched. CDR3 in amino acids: CASSNTGGSSEAFF. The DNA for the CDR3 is TGCGCCAGCAGCAATACAGGGGGATCCAGTGAAGCTTTCTTT.

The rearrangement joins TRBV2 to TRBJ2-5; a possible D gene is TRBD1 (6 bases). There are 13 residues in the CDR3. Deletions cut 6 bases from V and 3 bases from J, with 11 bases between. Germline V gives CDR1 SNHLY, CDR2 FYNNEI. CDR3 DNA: TGTGCCAGCAGGGAGGCAGGGGAAGAGACCCAGTACTTC. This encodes CASREAGEETQYF.

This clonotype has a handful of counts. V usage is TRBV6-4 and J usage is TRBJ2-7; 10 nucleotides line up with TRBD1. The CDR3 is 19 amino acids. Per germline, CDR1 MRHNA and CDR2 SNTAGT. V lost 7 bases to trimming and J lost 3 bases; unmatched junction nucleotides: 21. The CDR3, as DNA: TGTGCCAGCACCCCGCTCCCCTGTCCTTTAGACAGGGGGCACTACGAGCAGTACGTC. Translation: CASTPLPCPLDRGHYEQYV.

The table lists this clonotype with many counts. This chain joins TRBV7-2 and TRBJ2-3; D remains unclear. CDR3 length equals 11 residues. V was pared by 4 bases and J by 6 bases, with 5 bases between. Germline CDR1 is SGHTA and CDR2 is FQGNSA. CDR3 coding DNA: TGTGCCAGCAGCTCCCTTGATACGCAGTATTTT. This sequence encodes CASSSLDTQYF. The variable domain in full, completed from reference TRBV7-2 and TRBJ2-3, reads GAGVSQSPSNKVTEKGKDVELRCDPISGHTALYWYRQSLGQGLEFLIYFQGNSAPDKSGLPSDRFSAERTGGSVSTLTIQRTQQEDSAVYLCASSSLDTQYFGPGTRLTVL.

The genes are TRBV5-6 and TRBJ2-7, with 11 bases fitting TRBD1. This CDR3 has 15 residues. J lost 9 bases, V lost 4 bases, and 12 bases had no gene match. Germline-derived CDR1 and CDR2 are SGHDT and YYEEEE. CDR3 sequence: CASSAAGTGGSAQYF. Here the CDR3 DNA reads TGTGCCAGCAGCGCCGCCGGGACAGGGGGTAGTGCGCAGTACTTC.

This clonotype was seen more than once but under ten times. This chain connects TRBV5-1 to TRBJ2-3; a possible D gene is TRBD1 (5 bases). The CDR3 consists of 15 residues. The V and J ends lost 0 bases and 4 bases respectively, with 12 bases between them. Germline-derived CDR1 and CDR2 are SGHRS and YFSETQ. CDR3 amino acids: CASSLVAGISDTQYF. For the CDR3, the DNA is TGCGCCAGCAGCTTGGTAGCAGGGATTTCAGATACGCAGTATTTT.

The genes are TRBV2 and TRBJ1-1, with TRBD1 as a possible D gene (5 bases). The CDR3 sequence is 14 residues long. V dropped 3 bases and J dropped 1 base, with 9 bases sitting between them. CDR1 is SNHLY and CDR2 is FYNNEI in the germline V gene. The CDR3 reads CASSEVQENTEAFF. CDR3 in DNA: TGTGCCAGCAGTGAGGTACAGGAGAACACTGAAGCTTTCTTT. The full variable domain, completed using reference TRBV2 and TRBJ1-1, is EPEVTQTPSHQVTQMGQEVILRCVPISNHLYFYWYRQILGQKVEFLVSFYNNEISEKSEIFDDQFSVERPDGSNFTLKIRSTKLEDSAMYFCASSEVQENTEAFFGQGTRLTVV.

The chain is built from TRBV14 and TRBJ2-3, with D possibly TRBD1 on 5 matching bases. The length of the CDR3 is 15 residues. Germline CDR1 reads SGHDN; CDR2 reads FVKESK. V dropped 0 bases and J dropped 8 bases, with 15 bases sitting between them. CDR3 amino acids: CASSQDSLRGSTQYF. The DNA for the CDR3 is TGTGCCAGCAGCCAAGATTCCTTAAGGGGAAGTACGCAGTATTTT.

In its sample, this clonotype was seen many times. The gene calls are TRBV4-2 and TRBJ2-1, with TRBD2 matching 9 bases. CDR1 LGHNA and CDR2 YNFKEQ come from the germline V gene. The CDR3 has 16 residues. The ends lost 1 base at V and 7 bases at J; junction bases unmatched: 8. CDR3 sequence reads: CASSQVRGGALNEQFF. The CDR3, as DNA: TGTGCCAGCAGCCAAGTTCGCGGGGGGGCCCTTAATGAGCAGTTCTTC.

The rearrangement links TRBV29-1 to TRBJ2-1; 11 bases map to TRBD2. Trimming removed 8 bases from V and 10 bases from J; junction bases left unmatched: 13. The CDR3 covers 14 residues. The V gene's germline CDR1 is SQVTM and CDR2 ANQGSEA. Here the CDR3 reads CSTLGTSGSREQFF. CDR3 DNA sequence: TGCAGCACCCTGGGTACTAGCGGGAGCAGGGAGCAGTTCTTC.

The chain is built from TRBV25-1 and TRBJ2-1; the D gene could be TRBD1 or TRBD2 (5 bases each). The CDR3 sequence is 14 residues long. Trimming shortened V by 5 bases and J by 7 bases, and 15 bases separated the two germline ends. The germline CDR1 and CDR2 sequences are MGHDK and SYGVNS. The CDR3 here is CASSSQGWGNEQFF. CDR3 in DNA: TGTGCCAGCAGTTCCCAGGGTTGGGGGAATGAGCAGTTCTTC.

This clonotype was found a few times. The DNA of the CDR3 is TGCGCCAGCAGCCAAGATAGTACAGGGTCGCGCACAGATACGCAGTATTTT. Amino acid sequence: CASSQDSTGSRTDTQYF. The chain recombines TRBV4-3 with TRBJ2-3, with D possibly TRBD1 on 6 matching bases. The CDR3 loop spans 17 amino acids. The germline CDR1 and CDR2 sequences are LGHNA and YSLEER. Trimming cost V 0 bases and J 1 base, with 14 bases left between them.

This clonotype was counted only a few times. The CDR3 loop is CASSESGSYGYTF. The CDR3 DNA reads TGTGCCAGCAGTGAATCGGGTTCCTATGGCTACACCTTC. The chain employs TRBV6-1 and TRBJ1-2, with D hard to call. The V and J ends lost 2 bases and 4 bases respectively, with 8 bases between them. This CDR3 spans 13 amino acids. Germline CDR1 and CDR2: MNHNS and SASEGT.

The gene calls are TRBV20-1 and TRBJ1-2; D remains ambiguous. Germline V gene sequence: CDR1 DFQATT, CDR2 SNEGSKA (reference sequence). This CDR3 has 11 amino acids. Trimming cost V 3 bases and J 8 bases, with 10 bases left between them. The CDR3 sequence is CSARAGWGYTF. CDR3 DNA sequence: TGCAGTGCTAGGGCAGGTTGGGGCTACACCTTC.

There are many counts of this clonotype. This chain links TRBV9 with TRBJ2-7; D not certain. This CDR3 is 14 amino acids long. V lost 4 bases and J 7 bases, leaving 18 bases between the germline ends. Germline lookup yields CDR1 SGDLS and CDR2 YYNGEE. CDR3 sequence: CASSYSPSPGEQYF. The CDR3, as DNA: TGTGCCAGCAGCTACTCCCCCTCCCCCGGGGAGCAGTACTTC.